This T cell receptor beta chain was sequenced in a study of blood T cells in healthy people across ages. Combining a sample-barcoded 5' primer with a J-beta primer mix, a second PCR ran for about 7 to 11 cycles. MiXCR, applied by TCRdb to the 5' RACE reads, yields one record per CDR3 protein. The sample lists about 510,000 distinct CDR3 sequences, roughly a quarter seen once, with 3.6% in the top ten. CDR3 length: 16 amino acids. The germline CDR1 and CDR2 sequences are LGHNA and YSLEER. V dropped 0 bases and J dropped 4 bases, with 15 bases sitting between them. With each sample, at least 6 micrograms of total RNA were extracted. In addition, the sample was reused for a study of T cells of mothers and their children. That report notes: Samples were obtained from a few healthy Caucasian mothers and their six children. Sequencing returned over 8 million TCR beta CDR3 reads per mother and roughly 3.1 million per child. Inherited differences only slightly affect thymic shaping of TCR recombination output.

Input material: blood. The V gene is TRBV4-3, the J gene TRBJ1-1; no clear D gene. This receptor was taken from a boy aged 2 to 10 in good health. CDR3 in amino acids: CASSQDSFQWSTEAFF. CDR3 sequence (DNA): TGCGCCAGCAGCCAAGATTCGTTCCAATGGAGCACTGAAGCTTTCTTT.